Reported below is one T cell receptor beta chain. Its antigen is still unknown. Time point defined: patch test 1, 2 weeks after DPC sensitization. Treatment meaning: therapeutic diphenylcyclopropenone sensitization with weekly scalp DPC. This record belongs to a study of human T cells and chemical hapten exposure. On the study more broadly: Affected patients, primarily female, had alopecia areata, totalis or universalis. Whole-study results and caveats: Positive correlation was observed between PT1 expanded TCR counts and patch test score. DPC sensitization produced no change in TCRs with frequency above 1 in 1000.

CDR1 and CDR2 from the germline V gene are SGHTA and FQGNSA. The CDR3 covers 16 residues. V lost 5 bases and J lost 2, with 19 bases in between. TCRdb used MiXCR to reprocess the RACE reads, holding one entry per CDR3 protein. This table holds about 100,000 distinct CDR3 sequences, over 9.5% found once. The sequence derives from a man between 35 and 55 years old with alopecia areata. Some clones in this sample may be carry-over from other donors' samples. The rearrangement links TRBV7-2 to TRBJ2-7; the D call may be TRBD1 or TRBD2 (5 bases each). The sample was whole blood, taken in connection with sensitization to the hapten diphenylcyclopropenone (DPC). CDR3: CASSPPSGTGPYEQYF. The DNA for the CDR3 is TGTGCCAGCAGCCCACCCTCCGGGACGGGGCCCTACGAGCAGTACTTC.